Below are 30 T cell receptor beta chains sequenced from a single sample in a study of T-cell memory formation after mild COVID-19. TCRdb re-called the 5' RACE reads with MiXCR, one entry per CDR3 protein. The sample comprises approximately 560,000 distinct CDR3 sequences, around 15% of which are singletons, and just over 8% rests with the top ten. Sequencing used PBMCs or a T cell subset sorted from them (not recorded which). These receptors originate from an adult woman who had mild COVID-19 (a few samples of this study predate the infection). Cell type and time point are not known.

This clonotype was seen a handful of times. The rearrangement links TRBV29-1 to TRBJ2-2; TRBD2 aligns across 9 bases. V dropped 4 bases and J dropped 4; count of bases not matched to a gene: 4. The CDR3 has 14 residues. From germline, CDR1 is SQVTM and CDR2 ANQGSEA. The CDR3 nucleotides are TGCAGCGTTGCTAGCGGGATTTTCACCGGGGAGCTGTTTTTT. It translates to CSVASGIFTGELFF.

The chain uses TRBV6-1 and TRBJ1-3, with a possible D match to TRBD1 (5 bases). Trimming pared 7 bases from V and 0 bases from J, leaving 16 bases between. Germline V CDR1 and CDR2: MNHNS, SASEGT. The CDR3 is made up of 16 amino acids. CDR3 amino acids: CASTRAGSSSGNTIYF. DNA of the CDR3: TGTGCCAGCACTAGGGCAGGGTCAAGCTCTGGAAACACCATATATTTT.

In this sample, this clonotype turned up many times. The chain joins TRBV5-1 to TRBJ2-7, with D unclear. Germline CDR1 and CDR2: SGHRS and YFSETQ. V lost 3 bases and J lost 0, with 10 bases in between. The CDR3 extends over 14 amino acids. CDR3 in amino acids: CASSSTLSSYEQYF. The CDR3 DNA reads as TGCGCCAGCAGCTCGACTCTTAGCTCCTACGAGCAGTACTTC.

This clonotype was counted a few times. The chain employs TRBV20-1 and TRBJ1-5; 9 bases are shared with TRBD1. With V trimmed by 5 bases and J by 2 bases, 7 bases remained unmatched. Germline V gives CDR1 DFQATT, CDR2 SNEGSKA (reference sequence). There are 15 residues in the CDR3. Here the CDR3 reads CSAYKGQGGNQPQHF. CDR3 nucleotide sequence: TGCAGTGCTTATAAGGGACAGGGTGGCAATCAGCCCCAGCATTTT.

Here the CDR3 reads CASSSWDGGTEAFF. The CDR3 coding sequence is TGTGCCAGCAGTTCGTGGGATGGTGGCACTGAAGCTTTCTTT. The chain uses TRBV11-3 and TRBJ1-1; D unclear. Germline V CDR1 and CDR2: SGHNT, YENEEA. V was clipped by 6 bases and J by 4 bases, with 15 bases between them. CDR3 length equals 14 residues. Full variable domain (rest looked up from reference TRBV11-3 and TRBJ1-1): EAGVVQSPRYKIIEKKQPVAFWCNPISGHNTLYWYLQNLGQGPELLIRYENEEAVDDSQLPKDRFSAERLKGVDSTLKIQPAELGDSAVYLCASSSWDGGTEAFFGQGTRLTVV.

This clonotype was counted only a few times. The V call is TRBV4-1, the J call TRBJ2-7; weak D call: TRBD2 (7 bases). Germline V gene lookup returns CDR1 MGHRA and CDR2 YSYEKL. This CDR3 is built from 16 residues. V was shortened by 0 bases and J by 0 bases, with 12 bases between the two germline ends. The CDR3 here is CASSQDWGGLSYEQYF. CDR3 nucleotide sequence: TGCGCCAGCAGCCAAGACTGGGGGGGGCTCTCCTACGAGCAGTACTTC.

This clonotype was found once. The J gene is TRBJ1-4, the V gene TRBV6-5; D is unclear. The CDR3 runs to 15 residues. V was cut by 0 bases and J by 4 bases, with 9 bases left in between. The germline CDR1 and CDR2 sequences are MNHEY and SVGAGI. This CDR3 reads CASSYSARVNEKLFF. Here the CDR3 DNA reads TGTGCCAGCAGTTACTCGGCGAGGGTTAATGAAAAACTGTTTTTT.

V usage is TRBV6-2 or TRBV6-3 and J usage is TRBJ2-5; 8 bases line up with TRBD2. V was clipped by 11 bases and J by 2 bases; unmatched bases: 13. The V gene's germline CDR1 is MNHEY and CDR2 SVGEGT. The length of the CDR3 is 15 residues. The CDR3 nucleotides read TGTGCCTGCCGCCCGAGCGGGAGATGGCAAGAGACCCAGTACTTC. It is translated as CACRPSGRWQETQYF.

The genes are TRBV13 and TRBJ2-7, with D perhaps TRBD2 (5 bases). CDR3 length equals 16 residues. In germline, CDR1 is PRHDT, CDR2 FYEKMQ (reference sequence). Trimming removed 1 base at V and 5 bases at J, with 18 bases between. CDR3 DNA: TGTGCCAGCAGCTTAGCGTTTGGGTCTAGCACCCACGAGCAGTACTTC. As protein: CASSLAFGSSTHEQYF.

The rearrangement links TRBV20-1 to TRBJ2-2; 9 nucleotides line up with TRBD2. This CDR3 has 21 amino acids. Per the germline V gene, CDR1 is DFQATT and CDR2 is SNEGSKA (reference sequence). The J segment lost 3 bases and the V segment lost 0 bases, leaving 20 bases of the junction unmatched. In nucleotides, the CDR3 is TGCAGTGCTAGAGATCGCCCCAAACCGGGACTAGCAAGTATCGACACCGGGGAGCTGTTTTTT. It translates to CSARDRPKPGLASIDTGELFF.

Here the CDR3 DNA reads TGTGCAGTAGGTCAGCCCCAGCATTTT. It encodes CAVGQPQHF. J is TRBJ1-5 and V is TRBV6-2 or TRBV6-3; D not resolved. Germline V gene sequence: CDR1 MNHEY, CDR2 SVGEGT. The CDR3 spans 9 residues.

This clonotype was seen a single time. The genes are TRBV24-1 and TRBJ2-1; D gene ambiguous. Germline V lookup: CDR1 KGHDR, CDR2 SFDVKD. The V and J ends lost 1 base and 5 bases respectively, with 17 bases between them. This CDR3 region has 17 residues. The CDR3, as DNA: TGTGCCACCAGTGATTTATTCTTTCACGCAGGTGACAATGAGCAGTTCTTC. Translated, it gives CATSDLFFHAGDNEQFF.

The chain carries TRBV10-2 and TRBJ2-3; maybe TRBD1 (6 bases). This CDR3 contains 15 residues. CDR1 and CDR2 from the germline V gene are WSHSY and SAAADI. Trimming shortened V by 3 bases and J by 3 bases, and 13 bases separated the two germline ends. The CDR3 spells CASSEPGAETDTQYF. The CDR3 coding sequence is TGCGCCAGCAGTGAACCAGGGGCGGAGACAGATACGCAGTATTTT.

In its sample, this clonotype was seen a few times. The V call is TRBV2, the J call TRBJ2-7; D is uncertain. Deletions cut 4 bases from V and 2 bases from J, with 9 bases between. The CDR3 consists of 13 residues. The germline gives CDR1 SNHLY, CDR2 FYNNEI. The CDR3 DNA follows: TGTGCCAGCAGTGTAGGTCAAACCTACGAGCAGTACTTC. Encoded protein: CASSVGQTYEQYF.

This clonotype was observed a few times. This chain joins TRBV6-5 and TRBJ2-3; D might be TRBD2 (6 bases). CDR1 MNHEY and CDR2 SVGAGI come from the germline V gene. Deletions cut 4 bases from V and 1 base from J, with 12 bases between. The CDR3 has 15 residues. CDR3 sequence: CASSSPSSGTDTQYF. Here the CDR3 DNA reads TGTGCCAGCAGTTCCCCTTCTAGCGGCACAGATACGCAGTATTTT.

The chain is built from TRBV5-4 and TRBJ2-5, with TRBD1 as a possible D gene (6 bases). CDR1 SGHNT and CDR2 YYREEE come from the germline V gene (reference sequence). With 1 base removed from V and 0 bases from J, the gap between germline ends came to 10 bases. This CDR3 contains 15 residues. CDR3 nucleotide sequence: TGTGCCAGCAGCTTGCAGGGGACCTACCAAGAGACCCAGTACTTC. Its protein is CASSLQGTYQETQYF.

This clonotype appeared many times. V and J are TRBV12-3 or TRBV12-4 and TRBJ1-2; D may be TRBD1 (6 bases). This CDR3 is 14 amino acids long. The V gene lost 4 bases and the J gene lost 5 bases, with 14 bases spanning the gap. The CDR3 coding sequence is TGTGCCAGCAGTTCTAACCAGGGGAGGTATGGCTACACCTTC. Its protein product is CASSSNQGRYGYTF.

This clonotype has only a few counts. The chain is built from TRBV5-1 and TRBJ2-1; 7 nucleotides align to TRBD2. Germline values: CDR1 SGHRS, CDR2 YFSETQ. The CDR3 length is 15 residues. After removal of 0 bases from V and 7 bases from J, the junction contained 7 bases not matched to a gene. The CDR3 loop reads CASSLGAGVDNEQFF. CDR3 nucleotide sequence: TGCGCCAGCAGCTTGGGGGCGGGAGTTGATAATGAGCAGTTCTTC. The whole variable domain, filled in from reference TRBV5-1 and TRBJ2-1, reads KAGVTQTPRYLIKTRGQQVTLSCSPISGHRSVSWYQQTPGQGLQFLFEYFSETQRNKGNFPGRFSGRQFSNSRSEMNVSTLELGDSALYLCASSLGAGVDNEQFFGPGTRLTVL.

DNA for the CDR3: TGCGCCAGCAGCTTGCGGGGACAGGGCCTCACTGAAGCTTTCTTT. Its translation: CASSLRGQGLTEAFF. This chain links TRBV5-1 with TRBJ1-1; 9 bases are shared with TRBD1. The CDR3 length is 15 residues. V lost 1 base to trimming and J lost 4 bases; unmatched junction nucleotides: 5. Germline assignment: CDR1 SGHRS and CDR2 YFSETQ. Combining the CDR3 with reference TRBV5-1 and TRBJ1-1 gives the whole variable domain KAGVTQTPRYLIKTRGQQVTLSCSPISGHRSVSWYQQTPGQGLQFLFEYFSETQRNKGNFPGRFSGRQFSNSRSEMNVSTLELGDSALYLCASSLRGQGLTEAFFGQGTRLTVV.

V and J are TRBV5-5 and TRBJ2-7; 7 positions match TRBD1. Trimming removed 3 bases from V and 11 bases from J; junction bases left unmatched: 5. The CDR3 extends over 11 amino acids. Germline CDR1 SGHKS, CDR2 YYEKEE (reference sequence). The CDR3 DNA follows: TGTGCCAGCAGCTGGGACAGCGTAAAGTACTTC. Translating it yields CASSWDSVKYF.

This clonotype was detected a few times. CDR3 bases: TGCGCCAGCAGCTTGGTGGCGGGCTCCCCTGAAGCTTTCTTT. It translates to CASSLVAGSPEAFF. V usage is TRBV5-1 and J usage is TRBJ1-1; D not resolved. Germline V gene data show CDR1 as SGHRS and CDR2 as YFSETQ. The CDR3 extends over 14 amino acids. With 0 bases removed from V and 6 bases from J, the gap between germline ends came to 12 bases.

This clonotype appeared many times. The V and J genes are TRBV24-1 and TRBJ2-3; 11 nucleotides line up with TRBD2. This CDR3 is built from 16 residues. V lost 4 bases to trimming and J lost 6 bases; unmatched junction nucleotides: 8. CDR1 is KGHDR and CDR2 is SFDVKD in the germline V gene. CDR3 amino acids: CATSDPTSGGGDTQYF. CDR3 in DNA: TGTGCCACCAGTGACCCAACTAGCGGGGGAGGTGATACGCAGTATTTT.

The chain is built from TRBV25-1 and TRBJ1-5; 9 bases agree with TRBD1. Germline V gene data show CDR1 as MGHDK and CDR2 as SYGVNS. J gave up 7 bases and V 9 bases, and 10 bases lay outside the gene matches. This CDR3 has 14 amino acids. This chain's CDR3 is CASRGQGIGQPQHF. The CDR3 region has the DNA TGTGCCAGTAGGGGACAGGGAATCGGGCAGCCCCAGCATTTT.

This sequence joins TRBV30 and TRBJ1-1; 7 nucleotides align to TRBD1. V trimming: 5 bases; J trimming: 5 bases; junction bases outside the gene matches: 8. This CDR3 is built from 13 residues. CDR1 is GTSNPN, CDR2 SVGIG, per germline (reference sequence). The CDR3, as DNA: TGTGCCTGGGGTTATACAGGGGTAACTGAAGCTTTCTTT. Translated, it gives CAWGYTGVTEAFF.

The sample holds a few counts of this clonotype. V and J are TRBV5-1 and TRBJ2-7, with 8 positions matching TRBD2. The CDR3 runs to 15 residues. V lost 4 bases, J lost 5 bases, and 11 bases stayed unmatched. Germline V CDR1 and CDR2: SGHRS, YFSETQ. This CDR3 is CASSPGGAQFHEQYF. The CDR3 bases are TGCGCCAGCAGCCCGGGGGGGGCGCAGTTCCACGAGCAGTACTTC. The full variable domain, with the rest looked up from reference TRBV5-1 and TRBJ2-7, is KAGVTQTPRYLIKTRGQQVTLSCSPISGHRSVSWYQQTPGQGLQFLFEYFSETQRNKGNFPGRFSGRQFSNSRSEMNVSTLELGDSALYLCASSPGGAQFHEQYFGPGTRLTVT.

This clonotype showed up just a few times. This chain joins TRBV12-3 or TRBV12-4 and TRBJ1-5, with D tentatively TRBD1 (6 bases). CDR3 length: 16 residues. V lost 1 base and J lost 2, with 12 bases in between. CDR3 amino acids: CASSLVPPGGNQPQHF. The CDR3 nucleotides read TGTGCCAGCAGTTTAGTTCCTCCAGGGGGCAATCAGCCCCAGCATTTT.

V and J are TRBV6-6 and TRBJ1-2, with 7 bases identical to TRBD1. J was trimmed by 4 bases and V by 6 bases; bases with no gene match: 11. Germline V gene lookup returns CDR1 MNHNY and CDR2 SVGAGI (reference sequence). The CDR3 runs to 15 residues. CDR3 amino acids: CASSLLPGQLYGYTF. CDR3 sequence (DNA): TGTGCCAGCAGCCTTCTACCGGGACAGCTCTATGGCTACACCTTC.

This clonotype was counted between two and nine times. J is TRBJ2-5 and V is TRBV15, with D uncertain. V was shortened by 0 bases and J by 5 bases, with 10 bases between the two germline ends. This CDR3 contains 14 residues. Looked up from germline, CDR1 is LNHNV and CDR2 is YYDKDF (reference sequence). Here the CDR3 reads CATSRDGVGETQYF. In DNA form, the CDR3 reads TGTGCCACCAGCAGAGATGGGGTAGGGGAGACCCAGTACTTC.

This clonotype was detected a few times. The J gene is TRBJ2-5, the V gene TRBV20-1; D remains unclear. V was cut by 6 bases and J by 3 bases, with 8 bases left in between. Germline V gives CDR1 DFQATT, CDR2 SNEGSKA (reference sequence). The CDR3 sequence is 11 residues long. The CDR3 bases are TGCAGTGCCAGATTAGAAGAGACCCAGTACTTC. It encodes CSARLEETQYF.

The sample holds a few counts of this clonotype. J is TRBJ2-3 and V is TRBV9, with 7 bases that match TRBD1. The CDR3 is 16 amino acids. The germline gives CDR1 SGDLS, CDR2 YYNGEE. The V gene end was trimmed by 3 bases and the J gene end by 0 bases; junction bases not matched to a gene: 7. The CDR3 reads CASSAGQSGSTDTQYF. The CDR3 DNA sequence: TGTGCCAGCAGCGCGGGACAGTCGGGCAGCACAGATACGCAGTATTTT.